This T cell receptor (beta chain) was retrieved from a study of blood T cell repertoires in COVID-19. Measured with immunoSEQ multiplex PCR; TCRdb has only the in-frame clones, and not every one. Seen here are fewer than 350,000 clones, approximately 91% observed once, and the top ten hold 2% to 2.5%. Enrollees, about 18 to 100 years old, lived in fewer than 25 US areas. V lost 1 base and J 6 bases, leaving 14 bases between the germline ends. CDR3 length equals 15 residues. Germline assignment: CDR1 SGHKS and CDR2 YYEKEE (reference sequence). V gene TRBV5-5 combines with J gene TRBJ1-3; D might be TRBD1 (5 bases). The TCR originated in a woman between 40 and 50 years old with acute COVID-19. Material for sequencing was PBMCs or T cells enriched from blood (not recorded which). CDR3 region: CASSLYSGEANTIYF. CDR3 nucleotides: TGTGCCAGCAGCTTGTATTCGGGGGAGGCAAACACCATATATTTT. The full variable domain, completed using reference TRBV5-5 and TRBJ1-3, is DAGVTQSPTHLIKTRGQQVTLRCSPISGHKSVSWYQQVLGQGPQFIFQYYEKEERGRGNFPDRFSARQFPNYSSELNVNALLLGDSALYLCASSLYSGEANTIYFGEGSWLTVV.